This TCR beta chain originates from a study of identifying expanded T cells in peripheral blood (dated by TCRdb to about 2019). Concerning the study at large: Technical replicates were generated by sequencing separate aliquots of the same genomic DNA pool, and four replicates were compared pairwise.

During the collection period, no immune events, such as infections, were documented for the healthy donors. Time-dependent variance in a beta-binomial model of T-cell clone differential abundance was calibrated using healthy-donor blood repertoires as a training cohort. The training cohort included 10 or so healthy donors, of whom 3 were female and 7 were male. An age range of about 29 to 70 years, with an average of roughly 40 years, was recorded for the donors. Whole blood was collected from each healthy donor at three time points spaced about 2 weeks apart and obtained from a commercial supplier. For immunosequencing, genomic DNA was extracted from whole blood that had not been sorted. Beyond this particular receptor, the publication reports: The authors expected that biological variance in healthy repertoires might rise further over much longer intervals, such as months to years. The beta-binomial model significantly reduced the number of clones called differentially abundant and the false-positive rate across all healthy-donor time intervals. For all healthy donors, the variance in clone template counts between approximately two-week samples rose significantly as total template count increased. Between technical replicates the binomial model flagged approximately 1.1 differentially abundant clones, whereas over about 2 weeks the binomial model flagged about 15 and over about four weeks around 19.

About this clone: Its specific antigen is unknown. No much larger clone is present one base from it, and per-base qualities are unavailable.

TCRbeta CDR3 regions were profiled by bias-controlled multiplex PCR amplification of genomic DNA with the immunoSEQ Assay. The paper's processing steps were these. To quantify the absolute abundance of each unique TCRbeta CDR3 region, the sequences were collapsed and filtered. Differential abundance was tested with a binomial (Fisher-equivalent) model and with a beta-binomial model adding time-dependent variance fitted from healthy donors. Clones with fewer than 5 combined templates were removed, and a clone was called differentially abundant if the clone's Benjamini-Hochberg FDR was below 0.01. Beta-binomial variance was modeled as a function of total template count across the two samples using the form v = (b*log(k)+a)^2. TCRdb carries this immuneACCESS record with in-frame sequences only. Its versions omit some clonotypes, under half of them owing to an unresolved V gene in the studies checked, with the rest unexplained. The D gene and trimming were derived from the DNA, and the V and J assignments and clone size from that table. This sample is represented by 91,000 or so clones; almost 90% of them were singletons. Approximately 3.9% of the sample belongs to the ten largest clones.

The specimen was blood. The sequence came from a person aged 18-69 years in good health.

The nucleotides are TGTGCCAGCAGCTTGCGTGGGGGGACTAATGAAAAACTGTTTTTT. Its amino acids are CASSLRGGTNEKLFF. The chain was built from TRBV5-6 and TRBJ1-4, with a tentative D gene TRBD1 over 5 matching bases. V is reduced by 1 base and J by 2 bases, leaving a spacing of 9 bases between them. From the cysteine up to the phenylalanine, the CDR3 has a length of 15 residues. Only the CDR3 part of the read is kept: 45 bases, read in frame from the first base. CDR1 SGHDT and CDR2 YYEEEE were looked up in the germline V gene. The CDR3, completed at both ends by the reference TRBV5-6 and TRBJ1-4 genes, gives the full variable domain DAGVTQSPTHLIKTRGQQVTLRCSPKSGHDTVSWYQQALGQGPQFIFQYYEEEERQRGNFPDRFSGHQFPNYSSELNVNALLLGDSALYLCASSLRGGTNEKLFFGSGTQLSVL.